This T cell receptor (beta chain) was observed in a study of T cell clonotyping in hematopoietic cell transplantation. The data were produced by immunoSEQ multiplex PCR, yet TCRdb's version contains in-frame clones alone and is incomplete. Among 15,000 to 20,000 clones listed, approximately 85% were seen once. CDR1 is SGHRS, CDR2 YFSETQ, per germline. V lost 2 bases and J lost 0; bases outside the gene matches: 4. This CDR3 spans 15 amino acids. Time point described: recipient sample about 28 days before transplant, after cytoreduction. Source: peripheral blood mononuclear cells, taken before stem cell transplant. This sequence originates from a man aged 50 to 60 with acute myeloid leukemia. Some clones in this sample may be carry-over from other donors' samples. This chain joins TRBV5-1 and TRBJ1-1, with 7 bases matching TRBD1. The CDR3 region is CASSFAGGMNTEAFF. As DNA, the CDR3 is TGCGCCAGCAGCTTCGCAGGGGGGATGAACACTGAAGCTTTCTTT. The variable domain in full, with the rest retrieved from reference TRBV5-1 and TRBJ1-1, is KAGVTQTPRYLIKTRGQQVTLSCSPISGHRSVSWYQQTPGQGLQFLFEYFSETQRNKGNFPGRFSGRQFSNSRSEMNVSTLELGDSALYLCASSFAGGMNTEAFFGQGTRLTVV.